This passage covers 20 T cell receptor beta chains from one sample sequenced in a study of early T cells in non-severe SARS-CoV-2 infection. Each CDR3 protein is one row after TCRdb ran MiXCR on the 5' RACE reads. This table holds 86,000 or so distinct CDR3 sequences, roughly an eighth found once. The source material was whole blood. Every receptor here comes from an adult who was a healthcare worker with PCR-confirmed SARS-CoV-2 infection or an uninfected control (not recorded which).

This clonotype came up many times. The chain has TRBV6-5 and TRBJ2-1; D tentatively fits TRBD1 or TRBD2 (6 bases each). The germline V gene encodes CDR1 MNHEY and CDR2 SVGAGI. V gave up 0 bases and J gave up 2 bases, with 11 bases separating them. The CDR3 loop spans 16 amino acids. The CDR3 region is CASSYSIGGAYNEQFF. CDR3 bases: TGTGCCAGCAGTTACTCGATCGGGGGCGCCTACAATGAGCAGTTCTTC.

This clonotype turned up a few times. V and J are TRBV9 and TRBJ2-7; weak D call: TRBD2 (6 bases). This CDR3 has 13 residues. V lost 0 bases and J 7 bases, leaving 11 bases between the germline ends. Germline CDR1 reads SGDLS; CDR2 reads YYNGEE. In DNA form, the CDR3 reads TGTGCCAGCAGCGTAGGTGTGGAGGGGGAGCAGTACTTC. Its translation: CASSVGVEGEQYF. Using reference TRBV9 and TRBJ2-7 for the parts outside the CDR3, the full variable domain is DSGVTQTPKHLITATGQRVTLRCSPRSGDLSVYWYQQSLDQGLQFLIQYYNGEERAKGNILERFSAQQFPDLHSELNLSSLELGDSALYFCASSVGVEGEQYFGPGTRLTVT.

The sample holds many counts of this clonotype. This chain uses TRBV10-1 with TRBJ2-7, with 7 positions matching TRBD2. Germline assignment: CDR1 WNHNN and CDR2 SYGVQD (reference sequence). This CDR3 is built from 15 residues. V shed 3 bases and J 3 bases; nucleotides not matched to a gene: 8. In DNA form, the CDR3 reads TGCGCCAGCAGTGAATTGCGGGGGAACATCTACGAGCAGTACTTC. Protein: CASSELRGNIYEQYF.

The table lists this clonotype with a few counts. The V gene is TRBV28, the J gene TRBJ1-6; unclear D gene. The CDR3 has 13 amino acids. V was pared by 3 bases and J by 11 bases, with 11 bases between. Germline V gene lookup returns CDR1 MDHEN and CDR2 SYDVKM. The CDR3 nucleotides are TGTGCCAGCAGTTTGGGATCGACCCCACCCCTCCACTTT. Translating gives CASSLGSTPPLHF.

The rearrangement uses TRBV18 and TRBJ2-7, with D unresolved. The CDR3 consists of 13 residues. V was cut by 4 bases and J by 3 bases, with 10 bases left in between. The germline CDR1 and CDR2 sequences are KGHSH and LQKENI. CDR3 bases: TGTGCCAGCTCACGGCAGGCTAACTACGAGCAGTACTTC. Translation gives CASSRQANYEQYF.

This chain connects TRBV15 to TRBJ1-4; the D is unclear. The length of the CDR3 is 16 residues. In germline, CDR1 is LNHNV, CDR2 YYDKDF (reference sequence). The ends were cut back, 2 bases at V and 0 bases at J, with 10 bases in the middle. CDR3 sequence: CATSRTRGATNEKLFF. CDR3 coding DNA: TGTGCCACCAGCAGAACTCGTGGTGCAACTAATGAAAAACTGTTTTTT.

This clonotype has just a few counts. The CDR3 bases are TGCGCCAGCAGCTTGCAGATGGGAACTCTCACAGATACGCAGTATTTT. Translating it yields CASSLQMGTLTDTQYF. The rearrangement links TRBV5-1 to TRBJ2-3; D is undetermined. The germline V gene has CDR1 SGHRS and CDR2 YFSETQ. The CDR3 is 16 residues long. V dropped 1 base and J dropped 2 bases, with 14 bases sitting between them.

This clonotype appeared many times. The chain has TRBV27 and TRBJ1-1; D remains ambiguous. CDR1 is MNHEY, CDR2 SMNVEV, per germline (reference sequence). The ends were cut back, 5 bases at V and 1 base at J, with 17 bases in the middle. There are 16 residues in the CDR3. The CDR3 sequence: CASSPRPGVGNTEAFF. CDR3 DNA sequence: TGTGCCAGCAGTCCCCGTCCGGGAGTTGGGAACACTGAAGCTTTCTTT.

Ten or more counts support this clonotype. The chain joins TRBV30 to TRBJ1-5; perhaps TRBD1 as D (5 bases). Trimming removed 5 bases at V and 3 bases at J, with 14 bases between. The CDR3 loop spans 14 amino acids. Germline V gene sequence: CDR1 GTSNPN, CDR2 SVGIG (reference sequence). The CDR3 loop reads CAWQTSGFNQPQHF. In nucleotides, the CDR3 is TGTGCCTGGCAGACGTCAGGGTTCAATCAGCCCCAGCATTTT.

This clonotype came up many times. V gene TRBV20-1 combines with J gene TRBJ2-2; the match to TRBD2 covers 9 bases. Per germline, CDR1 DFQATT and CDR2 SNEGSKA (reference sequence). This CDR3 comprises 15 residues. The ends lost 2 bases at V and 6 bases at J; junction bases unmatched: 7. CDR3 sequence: CSARSGTSRSGELFF. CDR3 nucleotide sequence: TGCAGTGCTAGATCCGGGACTAGCCGTTCCGGGGAGCTGTTTTTT.

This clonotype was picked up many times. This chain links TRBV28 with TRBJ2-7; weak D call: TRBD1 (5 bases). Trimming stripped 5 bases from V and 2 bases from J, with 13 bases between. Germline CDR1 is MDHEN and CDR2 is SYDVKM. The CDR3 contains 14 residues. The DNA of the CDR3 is TGTGCCAGCAGTACCCCTGCCAGGGCCTACGAGCAGTACTTC. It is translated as CASSTPARAYEQYF.

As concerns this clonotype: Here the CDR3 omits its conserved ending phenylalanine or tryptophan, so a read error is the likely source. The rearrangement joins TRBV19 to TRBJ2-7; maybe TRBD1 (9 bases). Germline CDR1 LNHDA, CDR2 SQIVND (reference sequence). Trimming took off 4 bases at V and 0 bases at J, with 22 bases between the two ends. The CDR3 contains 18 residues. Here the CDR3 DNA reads TGTGCCAGTAGTAAAGGGACAGGGAGCGGGGGAAGCTCCTACGAGCAGTACCTC. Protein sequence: CASSKGTGSGGSSYEQYL.

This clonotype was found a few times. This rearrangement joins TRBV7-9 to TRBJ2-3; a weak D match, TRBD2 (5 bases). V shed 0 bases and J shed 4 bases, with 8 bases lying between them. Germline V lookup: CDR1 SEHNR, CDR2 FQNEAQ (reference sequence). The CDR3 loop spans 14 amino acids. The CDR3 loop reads CASSLAGRSDTQYF. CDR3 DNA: TGTGCCAGCAGCTTAGCAGGGAGATCAGATACGCAGTATTTT.

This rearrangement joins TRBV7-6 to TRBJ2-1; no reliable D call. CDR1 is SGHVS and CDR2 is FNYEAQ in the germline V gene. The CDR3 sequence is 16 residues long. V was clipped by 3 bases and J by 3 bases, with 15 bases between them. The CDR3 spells CASSFVPVNYYNEQFF. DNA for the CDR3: TGTGCCAGCAGCTTTGTCCCCGTAAACTACTACAATGAGCAGTTCTTC.

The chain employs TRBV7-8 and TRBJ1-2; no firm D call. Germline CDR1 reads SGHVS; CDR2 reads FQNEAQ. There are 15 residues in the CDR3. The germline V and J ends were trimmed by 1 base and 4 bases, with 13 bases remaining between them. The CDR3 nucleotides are TGTGCCAGCAGCTTAGAATACAGTACCCGCTATGGCTACACCTTC. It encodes CASSLEYSTRYGYTF.

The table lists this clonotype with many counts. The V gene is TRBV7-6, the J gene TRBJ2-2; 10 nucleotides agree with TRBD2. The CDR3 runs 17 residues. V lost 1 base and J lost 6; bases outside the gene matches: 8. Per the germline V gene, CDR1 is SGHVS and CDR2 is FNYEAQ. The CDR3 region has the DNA TGTGCCAGCAGCTTAGAAAGCCAGCGGGGGGGCCCCGGGGAGCTGTTTTTT. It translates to CASSLESQRGGPGELFF.

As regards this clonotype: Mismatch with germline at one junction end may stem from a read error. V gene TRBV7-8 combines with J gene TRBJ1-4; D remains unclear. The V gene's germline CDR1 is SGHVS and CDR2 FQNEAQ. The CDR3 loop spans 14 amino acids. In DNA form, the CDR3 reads TGTGCCAGCAGCTCCTACATAGTTGATGAAAAACAGTTTTTT. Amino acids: CASSSYIVDEKQFF.

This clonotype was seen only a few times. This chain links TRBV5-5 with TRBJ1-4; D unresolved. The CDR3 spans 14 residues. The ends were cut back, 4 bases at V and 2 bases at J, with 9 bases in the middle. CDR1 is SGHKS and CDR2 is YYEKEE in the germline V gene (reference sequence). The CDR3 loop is CASSPMATNEKLFF. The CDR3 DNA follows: TGTGCCAGCAGCCCGATGGCTACTAATGAAAAACTGTTTTTT.

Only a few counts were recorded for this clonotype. The DNA of the CDR3 is TGTGCCAGCAGTGCTTTGGGTAGCGGAGAGCAGTTCTTC. It yields the protein CASSALGSGEQFF. The V gene is TRBV25-1, the J gene TRBJ2-1; weak D call: TRBD2 (6 bases). This CDR3 is 13 amino acids long. V was trimmed by 4 bases and J by 10 bases, leaving 14 bases between them. Germline V gene data show CDR1 as MGHDK and CDR2 as SYGVNS. Together with reference TRBV25-1 and TRBJ2-1, the CDR3 gives the full variable domain: EADIYQTPRYLVIGTGKKITLECSQTMGHDKMYWYQQDPGMELHLIHYSYGVNSTEKGDLSSESTVSRIRTEHFPLTLESARPSHTSQYLCASSALGSGEQFFGPGTRLTVL.

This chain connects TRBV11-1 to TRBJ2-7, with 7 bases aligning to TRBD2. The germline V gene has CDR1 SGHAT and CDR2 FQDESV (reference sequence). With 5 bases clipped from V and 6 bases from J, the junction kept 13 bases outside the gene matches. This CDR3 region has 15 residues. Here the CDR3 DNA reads TGTGCCAGCAGCCTTTTGGGGGGGTCCTCCCTCGAGCAGTACTTC. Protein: CASSLLGGSSLEQYF.